The rows below give T cell receptor beta chains drawn from one sample of a study of vaccination effects on CD4 cells after COVID-19. Clones were read by immunoSEQ multiplex PCR, and TCRdb kept only the in-frame ones, dropping some. The data hold approximately 28,000 clones, with around 78% observed a single time. Their antigen targets remain unknown. This sample comprised CD4+ T cells from PBMCs cultured with HCoV-NL63 spike peptides, obtained before COVID-19 vaccination. The receptor source for this set is a human donor who had a prior SARS-CoV-2 infection. CDR3s include the opening cysteine and the closing phenylalanine or tryptophan. Each record gives: D gene, clone size, V gene, J gene, CDR3 protein, CDR3 DNA. A D gene is named only where the DNA matches it firmly. Not all rows give a size; the values are once, few, many and, for expanded clones, a class.

d_call: NA; clone_size: NA; v_call: TRBV5-5; j_call: TRBJ1-2; cdr3_aa: CASSRGRTNYGYTF; cdr3_nt: TGTGCCAGCAGCCGGGGACGGACTAACTATGGCTACACCTTC
d_call: NA; clone_size: NA; v_call: TRBV9; j_call: TRBJ2-1; cdr3_aa: CASSVDETSEQFF; cdr3_nt: TGTGCCAGCAGCGTGGACGAAACTAGTGAGCAGTTCTTC
d_call: TRBD2; clone_size: NA; v_call: TRBV18; j_call: TRBJ2-4; cdr3_aa: CASSGSGKNIQYF; cdr3_nt: TGTGCCAGCTCCGGTAGCGGGAAAAACATTCAGTACTTC
d_call: TRBD2; clone_size: NA; v_call: TRBV2; j_call: TRBJ2-6; cdr3_aa: CASSPGLAGGANVLTF; cdr3_nt: TGTGCCAGCAGTCCGGGACTAGCGGGTGGGGCCAACGTCCTGACTTTC
d_call: NA; clone_size: NA; v_call: TRBV15; j_call: TRBJ1-5; cdr3_aa: CATSRDGKNQPQHF; cdr3_nt: TGTGCCACCAGCAGGGACGGTAAAAATCAGCCCCAGCATTTT
d_call: NA; clone_size: NA; v_call: TRBV7-9; j_call: TRBJ2-7; cdr3_aa: CASSPWEHLEYF; cdr3_nt: TGTGCCAGCAGCCCATGGGAACATTTGGAGTACTTC
d_call: NA; clone_size: NA; v_call: TRBV7-8; j_call: TRBJ2-5; cdr3_aa: CASSPRAGTYQETQYF; cdr3_nt: TGTGCCAGCAGCCCCCGGGCAGGGACGTACCAAGAGACCCAGTACTTC
d_call: TRBD2; clone_size: NA; v_call: TRBV6-4; j_call: TRBJ2-2; cdr3_aa: CASSDWGGTGELFF; cdr3_nt: TGTGCCAGCAGTGACTGGGGGGGGACCGGGGAGCTGTTTTTT
d_call: NA; clone_size: NA; v_call: TRBV7-9; j_call: TRBJ2-5; cdr3_aa: CASSLIQYQETQYF; cdr3_nt: TGTGCCAGCAGCTTAATACAGTACCAAGAGACCCAGTACTTC
d_call: NA; clone_size: NA; v_call: TRBV7-3; j_call: TRBJ2-3; cdr3_aa: CASSLTIRGAPGADTQYF; cdr3_nt: TGTGCCAGCAGCTTAACGATCAGGGGGGCGCCGGGCGCAGATACGCAGTATTTT
d_call: TRBD2; clone_size: NA; v_call: TRBV19; j_call: TRBJ2-5; cdr3_aa: CASRAAGVETQYF; cdr3_nt: TGTGCCAGTAGGGCTGCGGGGGTGGAGACCCAGTACTTC
d_call: TRBD1; clone_size: few; v_call: TRBV2; j_call: TRBJ1-5; cdr3_aa: CASSRDRVNNQPQHF; cdr3_nt: TGTGCCAGCAGCCGGGACAGGGTGAACAATCAGCCCCAGCATTTT
d_call: NA; clone_size: NA; v_call: TRBV11-3; j_call: TRBJ2-3; cdr3_aa: CASSLTGAKGTDTQYF; cdr3_nt: TGTGCCAGCAGCCTCACGGGGGCCAAGGGCACAGATACGCAGTATTTT
d_call: TRBD2; clone_size: NA; v_call: TRBV5-1; j_call: TRBJ2-5; cdr3_aa: CASSLEGGETQYF; cdr3_nt: TGCGCCAGCAGCTTGGAGGGAGGGGAGACCCAGTACTTC
d_call: TRBD2; clone_size: NA; v_call: TRBV5-6; j_call: TRBJ2-7; cdr3_aa: CASSLASGRASYEQYF; cdr3_nt: TGTGCCAGCAGCTTGGCCAGCGGGAGGGCTTCCTACGAGCAGTACTTC
d_call: TRBD1; clone_size: NA; v_call: TRBV3-1/TRBV3-2; j_call: TRBJ2-2; cdr3_aa: CASNRGGQGTGELFF; cdr3_nt: TGTGCCTCTAACAGAGGGGGACAGGGGACCGGGGAGCTGTTTTTT
d_call: TRBD2; clone_size: NA; v_call: TRBV30; j_call: TRBJ2-3; cdr3_aa: CAWSVNSGGTQYF; cdr3_nt: TGTGCCTGGAGTGTGAATTCGGGGGGTACGCAGTATTTT
d_call: TRBD1; clone_size: NA; v_call: TRBV4-3; j_call: TRBJ2-7; cdr3_aa: CASSRRTGAYEQYF; cdr3_nt: TGCGCCAGCAGCCGTCGAACAGGGGCCTACGAGCAGTACTTC
d_call: TRBD1; clone_size: few; v_call: TRBV19; j_call: TRBJ1-3; cdr3_aa: CASSAPRGRGGNTIYF; cdr3_nt: TGTGCCAGTAGTGCACCCAGGGGGCGCGGTGGAAACACCATATATTTT
d_call: TRBD1; clone_size: once; v_call: TRBV10-3; j_call: TRBJ1-1; cdr3_aa: CAISDPTGWTGKAFF; cdr3_nt: TGTGCCATCAGTGATCCGACGGGTTGGACAGGGAAAGCTTTCTTT
d_call: NA; clone_size: NA; v_call: TRBV2; j_call: TRBJ2-4; cdr3_aa: CASTRDTAYIQYF; cdr3_nt: TGTGCCAGCACCCGGGACACGGCGTACATTCAGTACTTC
d_call: TRBD1; clone_size: NA; v_call: TRBV5-6; j_call: TRBJ1-2; cdr3_aa: CASSFDRDGYTF; cdr3_nt: TGTGCCAGCAGCTTTGACAGGGACGGCTACACCTTC
d_call: TRBD2; clone_size: NA; v_call: TRBV7-2; j_call: TRBJ2-1; cdr3_aa: CASSLNVAGYNEQFF; cdr3_nt: TGTGCCAGCAGCTTAAATGTAGCGGGGTACAATGAGCAGTTCTTC